The 18 T cell receptor beta chains given below trace back to one sample, sequenced in a study of tumor-infiltrating lymphocytes in primary liver carcinoma. Synthesis of TCR beta cDNA was carried out from approximately 470 ng total RNA with a constant-region primer. For TCR beta, libraries were produced by three nested multiplex PCR rounds using slightly modified ARM-PCR. Investigators reported that the first two PCR rounds, at roughly 10 cycles each, used TRBV1-TRBV30 forward primers with a C-beta reverse primer. One entry per CDR3 protein results from TCRdb running MiXCR on the multiplex PCR reads. The table has about 200,000 distinct CDR3 sequences, roughly 61% seen once. For blood RNA, unsorted whole blood served as the source, and germline DNA was extracted too. What was sequenced was peripheral blood. The receptors come from a woman aged 60-75 years with primary liver carcinoma and hepatitis B virus infection.

As concerns this clonotype: One end of the junction does not line up with germline, which may come from a read error. Here the CDR3 DNA reads TGCGTCAGCAACCCCGGCTACGGCTACACCTTC. It yields the protein CVSNPGYGYTF. V is TRBV11-2 and J is TRBJ1-2; D not certain. The germline CDR1 and CDR2 sequences are SGHAT and FQNNGV. The CDR3 contains 11 residues.

A word on this clonotype: An end of the junction does not agree with germline; a read error may underlie this. V is TRBV12-3 or TRBV12-4 and J is TRBJ2-2; no reliable D call. The CDR3 has 13 amino acids. This chain's CDR3 is CTSSFWNTGELFF. The CDR3 DNA reads as TGTACCAGCAGTTTCTGGAACACCGGGGAGCTGTTTTTT.

The V gene is TRBV29-1, the J gene TRBJ2-5; possibly TRBD1 for D (5 bases). The V end lost 4 bases, the J end lost 5 bases, and 14 bases lay between the germline ends. CDR3 length: 13 amino acids. The germline CDR1 and CDR2 sequences are SQVTM and ANQGSEA. In DNA form, the CDR3 reads TGCAGCGTTGCTCAGGGTATTGTTGAGACCCAGTACTTC. Translated: CSVAQGIVETQYF.

This clonotype has a count of ten or more. The chain couples TRBV6-5 to TRBJ2-3; D is unclear. CDR3 length: 13 residues. V was pared by 4 bases and J by 2 bases, with 7 bases between. CDR1 and CDR2 from the germline V gene are MNHEY and SVGAGI. The chain's CDR3 is CASSSDITDTQYF. In nucleotides, the CDR3 is TGTGCCAGCAGTTCAGACATCACAGATACGCAGTATTTT.

In its sample, this clonotype was seen once. A read error is possible here, since a much larger clone lies one base away. The chain uses TRBV6-2 or TRBV6-3 and TRBJ2-1, with 8 bases matching TRBD1. The length of the CDR3 is 14 residues. Germline CDR1 and CDR2: MNHEY and SVGEGT. J was trimmed by 14 bases and V by 4 bases; bases with no gene match: 13. Here the CDR3 reads CASSSTGAGHKEFF. CDR3 DNA sequence: TGTGCCAGCAGTTCGACAGGGGCCGGCCACAAGGAGTTCTTC.

This clonotype occurred once. A read error may account for a junction end that differs from germline. The rearrangement links TRBV5-1 to TRBJ2-7; no reliable D call. CDR1 is SGHRS and CDR2 is YFSETQ in the germline V gene. There are 13 residues in the CDR3. In DNA, the CDR3 is TGCGCCAGCACTTCCGCCACGGAAGACGAACAGTACTTC. Its translation is CASTSATEDEQYF. The full variable domain, its missing parts supplied by reference TRBV5-1 and TRBJ2-7, is KAGVTQTPRYLIKTRGQQVTLSCSPISGHRSVSWYQQTPGQGLQFLFEYFSETQRNKGNFPGRFSGRQFSNSRSEMNVSTLELGDSALYLCASTSATEDEQYFGPGTRLTVT.

On this clonotype itself: One junction end disagrees with the germline gene, perhaps due to a read error. The chain combines TRBV5-1 with TRBJ2-3, with TRBD2 matching over 7 bases. This CDR3 is 17 amino acids long. In germline, CDR1 is SGHRS, CDR2 YFSETQ. For the CDR3, the DNA is TGCGCCAGCAGCTTGGCCCCGGGGGGACCGAGCACATATACGCAGTATTTT. Protein: CASSLAPGGPSTYTQYF.

The V gene is TRBV7-9, the J gene TRBJ2-1; no firm D call. There are 13 residues in the CDR3. CDR1 and CDR2 from the germline V gene are SEHNR and FQNEAQ (reference sequence). Deletions cut 4 bases from V and 3 bases from J, with 7 bases between. In DNA form, the CDR3 reads TGTGCCAGCAGCTCAACATACTACAATGAGCAGTTCTTC. Translation: CASSSTYYNEQFF.

On this clonotype itself: The CDR3 does not end in the conserved phenylalanine or tryptophan, so this is likely a read error. The chain is built from TRBV12-3 or TRBV12-4 and TRBJ2-7; either TRBD1 or TRBD2 may supply D (5 bases each). V lost 5 bases, J lost 0 bases, and 8 bases lay in between. The CDR3 contains 13 residues. DNA of the CDR3: TGTGCCAGCAGTCCTGGGACCTCCTACGAGCAGTACTCC. It specifies CASSPGTSYEQYS.

A word on this clonotype: The germline gene is not matched at one end of the junction; a read error may be the cause. J is TRBJ2-1 and V is TRBV11-2; 11 bases fit TRBD2. The CDR3 contains 16 residues. Per the germline V gene, CDR1 is SGHAT and CDR2 is FQNNGV. In nucleotides, the CDR3 is TGTGCCGGCAGCTTAGCCGGGACTAGCGGCAGACATGAGCAGTTCTTC. Translation: CAGSLAGTSGRHEQFF.

This sequence joins TRBV14 and TRBJ2-7; weak D call: TRBD2 (6 bases). The CDR3 totals 16 residues. Germline V gives CDR1 SGHDN, CDR2 FVKESK. V was pared by 1 base and J by 5 bases, with 18 bases between. The chain's CDR3 is CASSQVVKRALHEQYF. The CDR3 DNA sequence: TGTGCCAGCAGCCAAGTCGTAAAGCGGGCCCTCCACGAGCAGTACTTC.

V usage is TRBV5-4 and J usage is TRBJ1-2; D may be TRBD1 (6 bases). Germline assignment: CDR1 SGHNT and CDR2 YYREEE (reference sequence). The CDR3 covers 12 residues. The CDR3 DNA follows: TGTGACTGCAGCTTGAGGGGGAATGGCTACACCTTC. Its protein is CDCSLRGNGYTF.

This chain uses TRBV10-2 with TRBJ2-2; D might be TRBD1 (5 bases). The germline CDR1 and CDR2 sequences are WSHSY and SAAADI. Deletions cut 2 bases from V and 5 bases from J, with 9 bases between. This CDR3 has 14 residues. The CDR3 sequence is CASSENKGTGELFF. For the CDR3, the DNA is TGCGCCAGCAGTGAGAATAAGGGGACCGGGGAGCTGTTTTTT.

The table lists this clonotype with a few counts. A read error may explain this, as a much larger clone is one base away. The gene calls are TRBV14 and TRBJ2-1, with a tentative D call TRBD2 (5 bases). Germline V gene data show CDR1 as SGHDN and CDR2 as FVKESK. The CDR3 length is 14 residues. V gave up 8 bases and J gave up 7 bases, with 18 bases separating them. The CDR3 DNA follows: TGTGCCAGCGGCCCTAAATTGACGGGGAATGAGCAGTTCTTC. This sequence encodes CASGPKLTGNEQFF. Together with reference TRBV14 and TRBJ2-1, the CDR3 gives the full variable domain: EAGVTQFPSHSVIEKGQTVTLRCDPISGHDNLYWYRRVMGKEIKFLLHFVKESKQDESGMPNNRFLAERTGGTYSTLKVQPAELEDSGVYFCASGPKLTGNEQFFGPGTRLTVL.

This clonotype was detected a few times. A read error may explain this, as a much larger clone is one base away. The V and J genes are TRBV29-1 and TRBJ2-5, with 12 bases aligning to TRBD1. Germline values: CDR1 SQVTM, CDR2 ANQGSEA. CDR3 size: 15 residues. CDR3 DNA sequence: TGCAGCGTTGCCCCGGGACAGGGGGCGCAAGAGACCCAGCACTTC. Amino acid sequence: CSVAPGQGAQETQHF.

The chain has TRBV6-6 and TRBJ2-2; 13 nucleotides line up with TRBD2. Germline V gene data show CDR1 as MNHNY and CDR2 as SVGAGI (reference sequence). The CDR3 covers 16 residues. V was clipped by 8 bases and J by 2 bases; unmatched bases: 5. CDR3 nucleotide sequence: TGTGCCAGCCTTCGGACTAGCGGGAGAAACACCGGGGAGCTGTTTTTT. Translating it yields CASLRTSGRNTGELFF.

This sequence joins TRBV7-9 and TRBJ2-2; D is unresolved. V was pared by 1 base and J by 2 bases, with 20 bases between. The CDR3 sequence is 19 residues long. CDR1 and CDR2 (germline): SEHNR, FQNEAQ (reference sequence). CDR3 sequence reads: CASSLDSIFRRKNTGELFF. CDR3 bases: TGTGCCAGCAGCTTAGACTCCATTTTTCGAAGAAAAAACACCGGGGAGCTGTTTTTT.

The sample holds many counts of this clonotype. V gene TRBV29-1 combines with J gene TRBJ2-1; 9 bases agree with TRBD2. From germline, CDR1 is SQVTM and CDR2 ANQGSEA. This CDR3 has 12 amino acids. Trimming at V came to 4 bases and at J to 6 bases, leaving 1 base not matched to a gene. CDR3: CSVAGLANEQFF. In DNA, the CDR3 is TGCAGCGTTGCGGGACTAGCCAATGAGCAGTTCTTC.